These T cell receptor beta chains were read from a single sample in a study of CD8+CD57+ T cells in acquired aplastic anemia. One entry per CDR3 protein results from TCRdb running MiXCR on the reads. Of about 190,000 distinct CDR3 sequences in the sample, approximately 48% were seen once. Sequencing input: sorted CD4+, CD8+, or CD8+CD57+ T cells (not recorded which) from PBMCs. The source of these receptors is a human donor with aplastic anemia. CDR3s include the opening cysteine and the closing phenylalanine or tryptophan. The D gene is left open where the match is weak. Rows give clone size only sometimes, using once, few, many, or a class for an expanded clone.

j_gene	d_gene	abundance	v_gene	CDR3nt	CDR3aa
TRBJ1-5	TRBD1	NA	TRBV19	TGTGCCAGTAGAACTTCACAGGGGTTTGATCAGCCCCAGCATTTT	CASRTSQGFDQPQHF
TRBJ2-5	NA	NA	TRBV20-1	TGCAGTGCGGTCCTGAACAGTCAAGAGACCCAGTACTTC	CSAVLNSQETQYF
TRBJ2-1	TRBD2	NA	TRBV7-6	TGTGCCAGCAGCACTAGCGGTCACCCCTGGGGCAATGAGCAGTTCTTC	CASSTSGHPWGNEQFF
TRBJ2-5	TRBD2	NA	TRBV6-4	TGTGCCAGCAGCCCGGGACTAGCGGATCAAGAGACCCAGTACTTC	CASSPGLADQETQYF
TRBJ2-7	TRBD2	many	TRBV2	TGTGCCAGCCAAGGGAGCGGGACCGGCTACGAGCAGTACTTC	CASQGSGTGYEQYF
TRBJ1-1	NA	many	TRBV5-1	TGCGCCAGCAGACAGGACAGTGTCACTGAAGCTTTCTTT	CASRQDSVTEAFF
TRBJ2-7	TRBD2	many	TRBV9	TGTGCCAGCAGCGGAGGGACTAGCGGGACCCGCTCCTACGAGCAGTACTTC	CASSGGTSGTRSYEQYF
TRBJ1-2	NA	NA	TRBV20-1	TGCAGTGCTAGTAGGGTTAGCGGCTACACCTTC	CSASRVSGYTF
TRBJ2-7	NA	NA	TRBV20-1	TGCAGTGCTAGAACCCCGAGCGGGACACCATACGAGCAGTACTTC	CSARTPSGTPYEQYF
TRBJ2-1	NA	NA	TRBV15	TGTGCCACGTCCGGGGCAGGCTCCTACAATGAGCAGTTCTTC	CATSGAGSYNEQFF
TRBJ2-1	NA	NA	TRBV11-2	TGTGCCAGCAGCTTAGACTTTCAGGGCTGCAATGAGCAGTTCTTC	CASSLDFQGCNEQFF
TRBJ2-7	NA	NA	TRBV10-2	TGCGCCAGCGTCACACAGGGTCTCTATTCCCAGCAGTACTTC	CASVTQGLYSQQYF
TRBJ2-7	TRBD1	many	TRBV7-9	TGTGCCAGCAGCTTATCCCCGGGACAGGGCCTCAACGAGCAGTACTTC	CASSLSPGQGLNEQYF
TRBJ2-7	NA	many	TRBV19	TGTGCCAGTAGTAAAGGGGAATGGCACGAGCAGTACTTC	CASSKGEWHEQYF
TRBJ2-2	NA	once	TRBV20-1	TGCAGTGCCAGCAGCCTGAGGACGGAGGGCGGGGAGCTGTTTTTT	CSASSLRTEGGELFF
TRBJ1-2	TRBD1	NA	TRBV10-3	TGTGCCATCAGTGACTTTACAGGGGCGGGGGGCTACACCTTC	CAISDFTGAGGYTF
TRBJ2-5	NA	many	TRBV5-1	TGCGCCAGCAGCTTGTCCGGGATGCCACCAGAGACCCAGTACTTC	CASSLSGMPPETQYF
TRBJ2-1	NA	NA	TRBV7-9	TGTGCCAGCCTAAGCCCGTACAATGAGCAGTTCTTC	CASLSPYNEQFF
TRBJ1-5	NA	many	TRBV20-1	TGCAGTGCTAGAGATCGTTACAGGGAATCGAGCCATCAGCCCCAGCATTTT	CSARDRYRESSHQPQHF
TRBJ1-2	NA	NA	TRBV15	TGTGCCACCAGCAGAGATCATGAGGTTGTGGGGGATGGCTACACCTTC	CATSRDHEVVGDGYTF
TRBJ2-2	NA	NA	TRBV20-1	TGCAGTGCTAGAGAAACTAGCACCGGGGAGCTGTTTTTT	CSARETSTGELFF
TRBJ2-1	NA	many	TRBV9	TGTGCCAGCAGCCTTACTAGTTCCCACTACAATGAGCAGTTCTTC	CASSLTSSHYNEQFF
TRBJ2-3	TRBD2	once	TRBV24-1	TGTGCCATTTCGACTAGCGGGGGTGGTGGGGATACGCAGTATTTT	CAISTSGGGGDTQYF
TRBJ2-1	TRBD1	many	TRBV9	TGTGCCAGCAGCGTAACAGGGGTCGCCTACAATGAGCAGTTCTTC	CASSVTGVAYNEQFF
TRBJ2-3	NA	few	TRBV10-3	TGTGCCATCAGTGAGTCAGTTGATAGCACAGATACGCAGTATTTT	CAISESVDSTDTQYF
TRBJ1-6	NA	few	TRBV2	TGTGCCACCTCCCTTGGTGGGTATAATTCACCCCTCCACTTT	CATSLGGYNSPLHF
TRBJ2-5	NA	many	TRBV29-1	TGCAGCGTAGCCGGGACACCTTCTCAAGAGACCCAGTACTTC	CSVAGTPSQETQYF
TRBJ1-2	NA	NA	TRBV12-3/TRBV12-4	TGTGCCAGCAGTCTCATCCCAGGTCTGGGAAGAAATGGCTACACCTTC	CASSLIPGLGRNGYTF
TRBJ2-6	NA	many	TRBV5-5	TGTGCCAGCAGCTTGGCAGGGACTGGGGCCAACGTCCTGACTTTC	CASSLAGTGANVLTF
TRBJ1-5	NA	many	TRBV2	TGTGCCAGCAGTGGGGTTTGGGAAGGACTAACGAATCAGCCCCAGCATTTT	CASSGVWEGLTNQPQHF
TRBJ2-2	NA	many	TRBV4-2	TGTGCCAGCAGCCAAGATCTAGCGCGCTCGAACACCGGGGAGCTGTTTTTT	CASSQDLARSNTGELFF
TRBJ2-1	NA	few	TRBV14	TGTGCCAGCAGCCAAGACCACGGGACACCACCTAGGAATGAGCAGTTCTTC	CASSQDHGTPPRNEQFF
TRBJ2-2	NA	NA	TRBV5-1	TGCGCCAGCAGCGGTGAGGGGAAGAGTCGCGGAGGAGTGAACACCGGGGAGCTGTTTTTT	CASSGEGKSRGGVNTGELFF
TRBJ1-5	NA	many	TRBV7-9	TGTGCCAGCACAGAAGATAGCAATCAGCCCCAGCATTTT	CASTEDSNQPQHF
TRBJ2-7	TRBD2	many	TRBV12-5	TGTGCTAGTGGTTGGACTAGCGGGAGTTACGAGCAGTACTTC	CASGWTSGSYEQYF
TRBJ1-1	TRBD1	NA	TRBV10-3	TGTGCCATCAGTGCGGGACAGGGGACTAATGAAGCTTTCTTT	CAISAGQGTNEAFF
TRBJ2-7	NA	NA	TRBV7-9	TGTGCCAGCAGCTTTGAACGGAACTACGAGCAGTACTTC	CASSFERNYEQYF
TRBJ1-4	TRBD1	NA	TRBV19	TGTGCCAGTGGAGACAGGGTTGAAAAACTGTTTTTT	CASGDRVEKLFF
TRBJ1-2	TRBD1	NA	TRBV6-4	TGTGCCAGCAGGGCGGGACAGGGGACCTACTATGGCTACACCTTC	CASRAGQGTYYGYTF
TRBJ2-6	TRBD2	NA	TRBV25-1	TGTGCCAGCAGTGAATATGGTGGGAGGGGTTCTGGGGCCAACGTCCTGACTTTC	CASSEYGGRGSGANVLTF
TRBJ1-1	TRBD1	NA	TRBV7-9	TGTGCCAGCAGCTTAGACAGGGGAGACACTGAAGCTTTCTTT	CASSLDRGDTEAFF